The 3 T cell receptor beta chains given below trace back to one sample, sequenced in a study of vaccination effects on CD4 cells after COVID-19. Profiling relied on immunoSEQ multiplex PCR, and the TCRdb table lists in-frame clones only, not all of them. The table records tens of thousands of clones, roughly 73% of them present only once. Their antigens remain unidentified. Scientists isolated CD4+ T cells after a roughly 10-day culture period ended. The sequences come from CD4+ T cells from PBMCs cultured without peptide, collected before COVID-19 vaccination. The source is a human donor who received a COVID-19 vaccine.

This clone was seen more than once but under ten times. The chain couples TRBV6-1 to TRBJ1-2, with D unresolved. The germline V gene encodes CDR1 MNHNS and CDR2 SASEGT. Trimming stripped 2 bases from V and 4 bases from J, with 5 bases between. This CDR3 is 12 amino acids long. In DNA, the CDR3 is TGTGCCAGCAGTGAATACCCCTATGGCTACACCTTC. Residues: CASSEYPYGYTF.

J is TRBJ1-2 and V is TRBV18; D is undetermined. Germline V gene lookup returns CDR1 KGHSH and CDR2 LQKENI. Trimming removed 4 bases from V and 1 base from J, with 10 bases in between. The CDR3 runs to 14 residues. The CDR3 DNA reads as TGTGCCAGCTCACGTGACGACAATAACTATGGCTACACCTTC. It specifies CASSRDDNNYGYTF.

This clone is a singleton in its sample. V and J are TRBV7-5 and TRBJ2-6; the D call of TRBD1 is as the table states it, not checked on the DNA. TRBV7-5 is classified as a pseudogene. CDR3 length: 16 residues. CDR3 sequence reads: CATGQGTPSGANVLTF. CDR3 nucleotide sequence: TGTGCCACTGGTCAGGGTACCCCCTCTGGGGCCAACGTCCTGACTTTC.